The sequence of this T cell receptor (beta chain) was determined in a study of cytomegalovirus exposure and HLA in healthy donors. This CDR3 comprises 14 residues. The junction had 3 bases not matched to a gene; V was cut back by 6 bases and J by 2 bases. The germline V gene has CDR1 MDHEN and CDR2 SYDVKM. In the case of this clone: Its antigen is as yet unknown.

With 60 Vbeta and 13 Jbeta primers, the PCR was carried out. TCRdb keeps only in-frame clones here, not all; method: immunoSEQ multiplex PCR. Among fewer than 150,000 clones listed, roughly 78% were seen once. Study results and caveats: In vitro data verified a few CMV-associated chains as specific for CMV antigens. In all likelihood, a cluster of highly shared sequence variants was a sequencing artifact. Analysis was carried out at a later point, and it linked a missense DCLRE1C variant to TCR beta V- and J-gene trimming. The investigators catalogued 164 TCR beta chains as cytomegalovirus-associated.

Sequenced sample: PBMCs. The rearrangement joins TRBV28 to TRBJ1-5, with 8 bases that match TRBD1. The clonotype originates from a man between 40 and 49 years old in good health and CMV-seronegative. The CDR3 DNA follows: TGTGCCAGCAGGCCACAGGGGGGCAATCAGCCCCAGCATTTT. Its protein product is CASRPQGGNQPQHF.